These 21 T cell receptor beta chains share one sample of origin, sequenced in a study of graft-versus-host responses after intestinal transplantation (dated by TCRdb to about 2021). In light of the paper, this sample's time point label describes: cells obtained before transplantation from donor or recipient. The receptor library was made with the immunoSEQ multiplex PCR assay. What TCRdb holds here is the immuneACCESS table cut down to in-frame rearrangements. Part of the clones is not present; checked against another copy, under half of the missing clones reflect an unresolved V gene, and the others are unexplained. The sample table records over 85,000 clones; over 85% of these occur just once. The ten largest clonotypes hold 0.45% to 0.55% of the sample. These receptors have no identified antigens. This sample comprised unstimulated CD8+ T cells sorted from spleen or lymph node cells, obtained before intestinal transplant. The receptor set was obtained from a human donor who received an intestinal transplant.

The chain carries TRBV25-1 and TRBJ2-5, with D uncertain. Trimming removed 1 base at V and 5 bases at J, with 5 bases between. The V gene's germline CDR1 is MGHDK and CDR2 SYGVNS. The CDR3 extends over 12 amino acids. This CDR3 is CASSESRETQYF. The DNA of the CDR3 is TGTGCCAGCAGTGAATCTAGGGAGACCCAGTACTTC.

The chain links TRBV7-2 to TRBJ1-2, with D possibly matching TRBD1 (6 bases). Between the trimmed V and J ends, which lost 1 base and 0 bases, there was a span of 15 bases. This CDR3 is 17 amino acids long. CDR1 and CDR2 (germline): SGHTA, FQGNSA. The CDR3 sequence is CASSLDLSDSSNYGYTF. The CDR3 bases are TGTGCCAGCAGCTTAGATCTGTCGGACAGCTCTAACTATGGCTACACCTTC.

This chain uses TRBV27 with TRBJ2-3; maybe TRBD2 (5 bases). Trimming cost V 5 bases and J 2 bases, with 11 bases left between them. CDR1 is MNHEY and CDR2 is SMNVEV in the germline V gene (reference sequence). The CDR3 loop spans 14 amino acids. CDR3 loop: CASSPWTPTDTQYF. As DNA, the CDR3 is TGTGCCAGCAGTCCTTGGACTCCCACAGATACGCAGTATTTT.

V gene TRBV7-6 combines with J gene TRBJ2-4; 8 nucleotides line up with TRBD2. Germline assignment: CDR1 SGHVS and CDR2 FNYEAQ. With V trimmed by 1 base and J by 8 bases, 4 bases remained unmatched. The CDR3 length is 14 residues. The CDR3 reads CASSLDGTSDIQYF. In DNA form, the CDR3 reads TGTGCCAGCAGCTTAGACGGGACTAGTGACATTCAGTACTTC.

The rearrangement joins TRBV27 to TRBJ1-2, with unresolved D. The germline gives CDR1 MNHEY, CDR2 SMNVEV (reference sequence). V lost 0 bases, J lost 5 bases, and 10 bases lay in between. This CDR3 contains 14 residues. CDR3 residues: CASSLSGGGYGYTF. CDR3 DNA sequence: TGTGCCAGCAGTTTATCGGGAGGAGGGTATGGCTACACCTTC.

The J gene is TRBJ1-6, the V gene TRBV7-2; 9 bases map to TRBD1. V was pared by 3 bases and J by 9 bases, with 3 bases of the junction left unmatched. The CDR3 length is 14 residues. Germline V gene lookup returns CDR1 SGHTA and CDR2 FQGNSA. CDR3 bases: TGTGCCAGCAGCTTGGGACAGGGAGTTTCACCCCTCCACTTT. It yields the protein CASSLGQGVSPLHF. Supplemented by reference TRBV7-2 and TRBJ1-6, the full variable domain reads GAGVSQSPSNKVTEKGKDVELRCDPISGHTALYWYRQSLGQGLEFLIYFQGNSAPDKSGLPSDRFSAERTGGSVSTLTIQRTQQEDSAVYLCASSLGQGVSPLHFGNGTRLTVT.

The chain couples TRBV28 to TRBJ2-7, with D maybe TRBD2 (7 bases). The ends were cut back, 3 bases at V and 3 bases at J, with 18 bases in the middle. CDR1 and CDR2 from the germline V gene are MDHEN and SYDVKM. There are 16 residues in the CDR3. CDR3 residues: CASSFPYRAGDYEQYF. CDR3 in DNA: TGTGCCAGCAGTTTTCCCTACAGGGCGGGGGACTACGAGCAGTACTTC.

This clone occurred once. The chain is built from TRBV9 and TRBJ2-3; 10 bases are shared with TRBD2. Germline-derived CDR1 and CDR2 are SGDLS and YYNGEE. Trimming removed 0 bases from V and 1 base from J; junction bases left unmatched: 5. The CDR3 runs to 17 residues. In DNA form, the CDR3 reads TGTGCCAGCAGCGTAGGCACTAGCGGGGTAGGCACAGATACGCAGTATTTT. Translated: CASSVGTSGVGTDTQYF. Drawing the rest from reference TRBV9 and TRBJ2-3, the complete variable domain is DSGVTQTPKHLITATGQRVTLRCSPRSGDLSVYWYQQSLDQGLQFLIQYYNGEERAKGNILERFSAQQFPDLHSELNLSSLELGDSALYFCASSVGTSGVGTDTQYFGPGTRLTVL.

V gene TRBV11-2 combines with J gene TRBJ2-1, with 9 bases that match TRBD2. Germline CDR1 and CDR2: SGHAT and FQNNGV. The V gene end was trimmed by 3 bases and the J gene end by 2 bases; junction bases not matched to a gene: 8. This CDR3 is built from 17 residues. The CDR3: CASSLGSSGNPYNEQFF. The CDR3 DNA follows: TGTGCCAGCAGCTTGGGTTCTAGCGGGAATCCCTACAATGAGCAGTTCTTC.

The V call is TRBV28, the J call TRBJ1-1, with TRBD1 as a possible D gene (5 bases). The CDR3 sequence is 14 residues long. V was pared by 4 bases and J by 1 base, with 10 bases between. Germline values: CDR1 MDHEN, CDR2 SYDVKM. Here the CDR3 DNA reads TGTGCCAGCAGTTCGGCCGGACAGAACACTGAAGCTTTCTTT. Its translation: CASSSAGQNTEAFF.

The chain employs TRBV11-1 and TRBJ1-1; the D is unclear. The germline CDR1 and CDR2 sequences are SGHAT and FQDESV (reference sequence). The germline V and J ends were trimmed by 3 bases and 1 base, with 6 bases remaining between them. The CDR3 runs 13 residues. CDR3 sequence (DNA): TGTGCCAGCAGCTTCACACCGAACACTGAAGCTTTCTTT. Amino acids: CASSFTPNTEAFF.

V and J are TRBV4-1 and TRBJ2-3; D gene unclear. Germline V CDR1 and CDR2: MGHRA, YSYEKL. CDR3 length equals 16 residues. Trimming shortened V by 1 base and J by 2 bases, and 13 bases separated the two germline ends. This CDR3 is CASSQVLQLHTDTQYF. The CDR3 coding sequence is TGCGCCAGCAGCCAAGTATTGCAACTGCACACAGATACGCAGTATTTT.

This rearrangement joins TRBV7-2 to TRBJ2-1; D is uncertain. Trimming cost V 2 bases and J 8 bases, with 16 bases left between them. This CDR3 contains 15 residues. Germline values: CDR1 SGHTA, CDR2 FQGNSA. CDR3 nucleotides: TGTGCCAGCAGCTTAAGAGTTTTAGGCCAGGATGAGCAGTTCTTC. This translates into CASSLRVLGQDEQFF.

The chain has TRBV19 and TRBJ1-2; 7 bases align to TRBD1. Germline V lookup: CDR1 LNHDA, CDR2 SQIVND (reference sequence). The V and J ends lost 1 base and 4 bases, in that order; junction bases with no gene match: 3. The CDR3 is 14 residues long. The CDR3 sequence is CASSIAGTAYGYTF. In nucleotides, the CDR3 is TGTGCCAGTAGTATAGCCGGGACAGCCTATGGCTACACCTTC.

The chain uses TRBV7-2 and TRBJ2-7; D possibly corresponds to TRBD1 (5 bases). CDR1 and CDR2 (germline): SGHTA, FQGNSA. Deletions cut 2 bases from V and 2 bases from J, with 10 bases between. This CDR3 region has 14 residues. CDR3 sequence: CASSLSGAPYEQYF. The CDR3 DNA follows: TGTGCCAGCAGCTTAAGTGGGGCTCCCTACGAGCAGTACTTC.

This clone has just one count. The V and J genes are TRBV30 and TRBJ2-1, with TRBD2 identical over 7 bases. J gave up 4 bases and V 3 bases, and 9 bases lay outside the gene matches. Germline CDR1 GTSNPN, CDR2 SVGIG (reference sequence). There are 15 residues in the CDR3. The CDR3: CAWRTGLVGYNEQFF. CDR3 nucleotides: TGTGCCTGGAGAACCGGACTAGTGGGGTACAATGAGCAGTTCTTC.

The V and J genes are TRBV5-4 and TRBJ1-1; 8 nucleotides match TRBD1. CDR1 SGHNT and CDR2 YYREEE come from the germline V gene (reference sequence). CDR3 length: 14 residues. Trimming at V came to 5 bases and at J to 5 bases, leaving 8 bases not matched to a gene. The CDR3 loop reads CASREGTGKTEAFF. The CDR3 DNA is TGTGCCAGCAGGGAGGGGACAGGTAAAACTGAAGCTTTCTTT.

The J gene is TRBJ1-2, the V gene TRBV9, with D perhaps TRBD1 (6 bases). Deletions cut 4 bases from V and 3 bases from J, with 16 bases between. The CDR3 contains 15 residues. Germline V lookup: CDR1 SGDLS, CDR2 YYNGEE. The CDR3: CASSSGGGKYYGYTF. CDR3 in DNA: TGTGCCAGCAGCTCCGGGGGGGGCAAGTACTATGGCTACACCTTC. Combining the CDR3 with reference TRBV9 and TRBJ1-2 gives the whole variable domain DSGVTQTPKHLITATGQRVTLRCSPRSGDLSVYWYQQSLDQGLQFLIQYYNGEERAKGNILERFSAQQFPDLHSELNLSSLELGDSALYFCASSSGGGKYYGYTFGSGTRLTVV.

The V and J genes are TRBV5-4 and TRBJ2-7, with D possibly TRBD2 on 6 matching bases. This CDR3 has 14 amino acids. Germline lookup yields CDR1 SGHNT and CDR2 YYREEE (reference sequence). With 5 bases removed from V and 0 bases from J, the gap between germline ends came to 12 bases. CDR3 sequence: CASSSGTSSYEQYF. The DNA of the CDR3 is TGTGCCAGCAGTAGCGGTACGAGCTCCTACGAGCAGTACTTC.

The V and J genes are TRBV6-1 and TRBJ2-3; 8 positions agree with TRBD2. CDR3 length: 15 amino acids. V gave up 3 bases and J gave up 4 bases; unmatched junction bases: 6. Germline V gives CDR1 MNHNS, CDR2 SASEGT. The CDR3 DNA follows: TGTGCCAGCAGTGACGGCCAAGCGGGAGCAGATACGCAGTATTTT. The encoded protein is CASSDGQAGADTQYF.

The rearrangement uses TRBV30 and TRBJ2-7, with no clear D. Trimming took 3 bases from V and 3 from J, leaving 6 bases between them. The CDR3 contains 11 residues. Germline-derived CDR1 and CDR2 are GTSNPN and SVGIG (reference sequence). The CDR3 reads CAWSEVYEQYF. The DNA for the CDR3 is TGTGCCTGGAGCGAGGTCTACGAGCAGTACTTC. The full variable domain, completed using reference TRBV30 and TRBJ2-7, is SQTIHQWPATLVQPVGSPLSLECTVEGTSNPNLYWYRQAAGRGLQLLFYSVGIGQISSEVPQNLSASRPQDRQFILSSKKLLLSDSGFYLCAWSEVYEQYFGPGTRLTVT.